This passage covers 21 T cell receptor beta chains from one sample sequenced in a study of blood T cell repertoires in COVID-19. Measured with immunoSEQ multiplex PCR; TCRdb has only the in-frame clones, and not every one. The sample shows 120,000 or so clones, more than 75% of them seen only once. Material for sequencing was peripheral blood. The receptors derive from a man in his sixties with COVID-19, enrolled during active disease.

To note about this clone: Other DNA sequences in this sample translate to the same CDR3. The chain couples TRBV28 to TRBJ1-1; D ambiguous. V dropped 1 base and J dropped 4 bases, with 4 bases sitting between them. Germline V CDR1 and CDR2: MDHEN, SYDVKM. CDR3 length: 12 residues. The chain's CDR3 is CASSLFRTEAFF. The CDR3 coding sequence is TGTGCCAGCAGTTTATTCCGCACTGAAGCTTTCTTT.

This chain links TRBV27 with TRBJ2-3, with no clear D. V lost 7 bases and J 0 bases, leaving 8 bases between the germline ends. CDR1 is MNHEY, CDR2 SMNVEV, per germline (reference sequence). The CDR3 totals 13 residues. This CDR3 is CASNPLSTDTQYF. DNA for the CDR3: TGTGCCAGCAACCCGCTAAGCACAGATACGCAGTATTTT.

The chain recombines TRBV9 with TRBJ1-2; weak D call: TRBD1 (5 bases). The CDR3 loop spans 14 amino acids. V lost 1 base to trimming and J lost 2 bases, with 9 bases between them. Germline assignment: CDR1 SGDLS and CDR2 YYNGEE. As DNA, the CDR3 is TGTGCCAGCAGCGTACAGGGCGAAAACTATGGCTACACCTTC. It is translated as CASSVQGENYGYTF.

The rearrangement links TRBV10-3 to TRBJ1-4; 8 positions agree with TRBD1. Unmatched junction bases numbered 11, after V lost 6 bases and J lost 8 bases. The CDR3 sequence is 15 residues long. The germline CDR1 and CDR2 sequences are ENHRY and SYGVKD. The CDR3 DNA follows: TGTGCCATCAGAAGAGGACAGGGCTTAGAGGAAAAACTGTTTTTT. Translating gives CAIRRGQGLEEKLFF.

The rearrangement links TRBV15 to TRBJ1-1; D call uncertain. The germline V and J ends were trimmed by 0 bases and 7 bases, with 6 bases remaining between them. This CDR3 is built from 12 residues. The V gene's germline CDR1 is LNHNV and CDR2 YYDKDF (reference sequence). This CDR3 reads CATSREGFEAFF. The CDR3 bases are TGTGCCACCAGCAGAGAGGGCTTTGAAGCTTTCTTT. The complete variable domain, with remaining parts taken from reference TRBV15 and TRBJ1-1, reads DAMVIQNPRYQVTQFGKPVTLSCSQTLNHNVMYWYQQKSSQAPKLLFHYYDKDFNNEADTPDNFQSRRPNTSFCFLDIRSPGLGDTAMYLCATSREGFEAFFGQGTRLTVV.

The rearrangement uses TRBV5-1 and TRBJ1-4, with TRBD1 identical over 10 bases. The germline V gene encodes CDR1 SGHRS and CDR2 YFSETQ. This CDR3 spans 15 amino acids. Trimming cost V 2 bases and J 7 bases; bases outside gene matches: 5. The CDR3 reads CASSFETGGVEKLFF. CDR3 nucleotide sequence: TGCGCCAGCAGCTTTGAGACAGGGGGCGTTGAAAAACTGTTTTTT.

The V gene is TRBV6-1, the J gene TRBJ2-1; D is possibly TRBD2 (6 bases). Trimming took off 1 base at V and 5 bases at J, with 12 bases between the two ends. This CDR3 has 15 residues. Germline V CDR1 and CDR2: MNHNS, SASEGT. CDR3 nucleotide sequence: TGTGCCAGCAGTGAAGGTCTAGCGCCTAACAATGAGCAGTTCTTC. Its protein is CASSEGLAPNNEQFF.

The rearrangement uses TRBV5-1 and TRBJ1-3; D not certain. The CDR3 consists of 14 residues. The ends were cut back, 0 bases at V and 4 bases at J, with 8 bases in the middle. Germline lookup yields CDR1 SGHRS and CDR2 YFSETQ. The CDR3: CASSLGPRGNTIYF. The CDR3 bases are TGCGCCAGCAGCTTGGGGCCCAGGGGAAACACCATATATTTT.

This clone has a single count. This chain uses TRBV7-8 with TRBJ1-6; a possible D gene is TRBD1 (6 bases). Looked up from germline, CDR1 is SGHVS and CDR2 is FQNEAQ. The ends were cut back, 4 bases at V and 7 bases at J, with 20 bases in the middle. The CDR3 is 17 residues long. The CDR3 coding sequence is TGTGCCAGCAGCTCACTTCGGGGGGGGCCTCGAAATTCACCCCTCCACTTT. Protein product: CASSSLRGGPRNSPLHF.

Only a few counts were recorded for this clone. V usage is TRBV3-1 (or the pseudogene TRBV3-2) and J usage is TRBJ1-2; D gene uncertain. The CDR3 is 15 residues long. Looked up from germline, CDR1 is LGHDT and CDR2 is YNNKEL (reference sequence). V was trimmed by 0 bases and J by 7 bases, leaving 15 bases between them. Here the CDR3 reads CASSQDLAGRSGYTF. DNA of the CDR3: TGTGCCAGCAGCCAAGATTTGGCAGGTCGCAGTGGCTACACCTTC.

The CDR3 DNA is TGCGCCAGCAGCCCGCGGACAGGGGGCTCAGATGAGCAGTTCTTC. Translation gives CASSPRTGGSDEQFF. V and J are TRBV5-1 and TRBJ2-1; 11 nucleotides agree with TRBD1. The V gene end was trimmed by 4 bases and the J gene end by 8 bases; junction bases not matched to a gene: 8. The germline V gene encodes CDR1 SGHRS and CDR2 YFSETQ. CDR3 length: 15 amino acids.

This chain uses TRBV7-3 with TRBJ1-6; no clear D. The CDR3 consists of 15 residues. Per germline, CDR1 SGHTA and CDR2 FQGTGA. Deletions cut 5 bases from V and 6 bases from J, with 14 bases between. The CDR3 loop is CASSETGLSNSPLHF. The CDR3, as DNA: TGTGCCAGCAGCGAAACCGGACTGAGTAATTCACCCCTCCACTTT.

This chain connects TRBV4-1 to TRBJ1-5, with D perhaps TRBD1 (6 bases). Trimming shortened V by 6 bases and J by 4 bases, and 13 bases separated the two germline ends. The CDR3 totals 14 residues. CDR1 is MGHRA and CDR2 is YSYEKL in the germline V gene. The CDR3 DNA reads TGCGCCAGCAGTCATACAGGGCTAAATCAGCCCCAGCATTTT. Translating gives CASSHTGLNQPQHF.

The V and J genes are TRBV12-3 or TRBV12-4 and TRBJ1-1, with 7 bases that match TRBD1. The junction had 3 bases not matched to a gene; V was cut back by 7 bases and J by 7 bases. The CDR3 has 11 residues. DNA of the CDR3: TGTGCCAGCAATAGGGGGCGTGAAGCTTTCTTT. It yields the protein CASNRGREAFF.

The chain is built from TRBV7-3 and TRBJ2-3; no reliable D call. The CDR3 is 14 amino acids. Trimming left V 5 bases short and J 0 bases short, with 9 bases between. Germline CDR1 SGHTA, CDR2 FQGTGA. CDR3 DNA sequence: TGTGCCAGCAGCCGCGGTCCTAGCACAGATACGCAGTATTTT. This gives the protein CASSRGPSTDTQYF.

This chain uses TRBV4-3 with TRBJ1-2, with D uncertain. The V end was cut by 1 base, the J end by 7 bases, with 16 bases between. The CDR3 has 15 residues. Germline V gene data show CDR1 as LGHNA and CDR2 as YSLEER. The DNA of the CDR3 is TGCGCCAGCAGCCAAGGAGTGGGAGAAGGGTTTGGCTACACCTTC. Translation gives CASSQGVGEGFGYTF.

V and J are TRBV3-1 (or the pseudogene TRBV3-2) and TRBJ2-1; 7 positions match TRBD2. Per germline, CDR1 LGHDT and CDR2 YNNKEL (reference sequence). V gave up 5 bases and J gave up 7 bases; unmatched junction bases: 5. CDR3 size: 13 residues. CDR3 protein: CASSVGTINEQFF. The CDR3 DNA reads TGTGCCAGCAGCGTAGGGACTATAAATGAGCAGTTCTTC.

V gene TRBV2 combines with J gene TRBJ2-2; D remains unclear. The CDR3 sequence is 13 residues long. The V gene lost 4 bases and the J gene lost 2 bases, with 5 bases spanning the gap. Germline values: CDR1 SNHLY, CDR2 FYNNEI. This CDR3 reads CASSVINTGELFF. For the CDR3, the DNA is TGTGCCAGCAGTGTAATCAACACCGGGGAGCTGTTTTTT.

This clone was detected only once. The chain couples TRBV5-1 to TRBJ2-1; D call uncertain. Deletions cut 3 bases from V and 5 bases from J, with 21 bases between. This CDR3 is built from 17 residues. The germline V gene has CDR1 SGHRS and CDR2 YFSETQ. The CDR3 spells CASSSSKTRPDNNEQFF. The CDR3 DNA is TGCGCCAGCAGCTCCTCGAAGACAAGGCCGGATAACAATGAGCAGTTCTTC.

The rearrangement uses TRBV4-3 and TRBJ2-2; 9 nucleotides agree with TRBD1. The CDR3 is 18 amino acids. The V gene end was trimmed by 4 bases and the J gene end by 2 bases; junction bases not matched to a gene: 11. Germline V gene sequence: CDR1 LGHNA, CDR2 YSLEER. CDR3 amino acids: CASSPSSTGGLNTGELFF. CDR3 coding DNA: TGCGCCAGCAGCCCCTCCTCAACAGGGGGCTTAAACACCGGGGAGCTGTTTTTT.

CDR3 coding DNA: TGTGCCAGCTCACTCGGGGTCTCTGGAAACACCATATATTTT. Translating it yields CASSLGVSGNTIYF. V usage is TRBV18 and J usage is TRBJ1-3; the D is unclear. The V end lost 4 bases, the J end lost 0 bases, and 7 bases lay between the germline ends. From germline, CDR1 is KGHSH and CDR2 LQKENI. The CDR3 extends over 14 amino acids.